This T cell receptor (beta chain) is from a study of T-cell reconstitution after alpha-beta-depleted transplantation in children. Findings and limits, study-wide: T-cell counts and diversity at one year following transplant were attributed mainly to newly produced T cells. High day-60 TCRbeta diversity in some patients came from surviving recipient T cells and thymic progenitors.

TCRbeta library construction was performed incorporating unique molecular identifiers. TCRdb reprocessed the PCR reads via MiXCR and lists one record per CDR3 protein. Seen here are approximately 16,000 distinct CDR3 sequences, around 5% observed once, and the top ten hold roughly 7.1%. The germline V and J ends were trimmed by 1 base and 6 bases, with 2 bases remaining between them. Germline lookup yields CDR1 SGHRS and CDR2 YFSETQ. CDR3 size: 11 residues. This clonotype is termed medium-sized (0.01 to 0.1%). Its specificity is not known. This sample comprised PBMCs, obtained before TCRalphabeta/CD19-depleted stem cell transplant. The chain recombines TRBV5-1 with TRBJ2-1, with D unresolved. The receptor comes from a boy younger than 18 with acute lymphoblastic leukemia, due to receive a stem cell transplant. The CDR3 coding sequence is TGCGCCAGCAGCTTGAGCAATGAGCAGTTCTTC. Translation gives CASSLSNEQFF.